Listed below are T cell receptor beta chains from one sample, sequenced in a study of regulatory T cells in long-lasting Graves disease. TCRdb passed the multiplex PCR reads through MiXCR, listing each CDR3 protein once. The sample gives hundreds of thousands of distinct CDR3 sequences, 15% of which show up once; about 24% is in the top ten. The sequencing used peripheral blood mononuclear cells (PBMCs), collected at new diagnosis, from a patient treated with antithyroid drugs. The receptors stem from a female donor with Graves disease. The CDR3 runs from the conserved cysteine through the conserved F or W. Each record gives: J gene, D gene, clone size, V gene, CDR3 DNA, CDR3 protein. A D gene is named only where the DNA matches it firmly. Where a row states a size, it is once, few, many or the class of an expanded clone; other rows omit it.

TRBJ1-2	.	many	TRBV7-2	TGTGCCAGCAGCCTTCAACGAGCTAACTATGGCTACACCTTC	CASSLQRANYGYTF
TRBJ2-5	.	many	TRBV5-4	TGTGCCAGCAGCTCGCAAGAGGAACCCCAGTACTTC	CASSSQEEPQYF
TRBJ1-1	.	many	TRBV6-1	TGTGCCAGCAGCTGGTCCGGCGGCACTGAAGCTTTCTTT	CASSWSGGTEAFF
TRBJ2-7	.	many	TRBV7-9	TGTGCCAGCAGCTTAGTTTTCCACGAGCAGTACTTC	CASSLVFHEQYF
TRBJ2-5	.	.	TRBV24-1	TGTGCCACCAGTGATCCCGCGGGTGACCAAGAGACCCAGTACTTC	CATSDPAGDQETQYF
TRBJ1-1	TRBD1	many	TRBV27	TGTGCCAGCAGCCCCAGCGGGACAGGGGGTCCTGAAGCTTTCTTT	CASSPSGTGGPEAFF
TRBJ2-7	.	.	TRBV28	TGTGCCAGCAGTTTAGTCGCTTTGGATTCGACGGCAGGCCTATCCTACGAGCAGTACTTC	CASSLVALDSTAGLSYEQYF
TRBJ1-1	.	.	TRBV18	TGTGCCAGCTCACTCAGGGGCGTCACTGAAGCTTTCTTT	CASSLRGVTEAFF
TRBJ2-7	.	few	TRBV24-1	TGTGCCACCAGTGGGACAGTCGAGGCGGGGTCCTACGAGCAGTACTTC	CATSGTVEAGSYEQYF
TRBJ2-3	TRBD2	.	TRBV12-3/TRBV12-4	TGTGCCAGCAGCGCCTGGGGGGGGGAGCAGTATTTT	CASSAWGGEQYF
TRBJ2-3	TRBD2	many	TRBV7-2	TGTGCCAGCAGCCTCAGGCCAGCGGGAGTTGCAGATACGCAGTATTTT	CASSLRPAGVADTQYF
TRBJ2-5	.	many	TRBV30	TGTGCCTGGACGGGGGGCTCCAGGGGGACCCAGTACTTC	CAWTGGSRGTQYF
TRBJ1-1	TRBD1	many	TRBV7-9	TGTGCCAGCAGCCAGTCCCGGGACAGGGGCCCGAACACTGAAGCTTTCTTT	CASSQSRDRGPNTEAFF
TRBJ2-5	TRBD2	.	TRBV29-1	TGCAGCGTTGAAGATCTGGGGCTAGCGGGAGGTCACGAGACCCAGTACTTC	CSVEDLGLAGGHETQYF
TRBJ2-1	.	few	TRBV12-3/TRBV12-4	TGTGCCAGCAGACCATCCTACAATGAGCAGTCCTTC	CASRPSYNEQSF
TRBJ2-1	.	many	TRBV7-2	TGTGCCAGCAGCTTGAGCGGGCGGTTCGATGAGCAGTTCTTC	CASSLSGRFDEQFF
TRBJ1-4	.	few	TRBV30	TGTGCCCTGGCGGGACCTAATGAAAAACTGTTTTTT	CALAGPNEKLFF
TRBJ1-5	.	few	TRBV7-2	TGTGCCAGCAGCCCCCGAAGCGTCCCGAATCAGCCCCAGCATTTT	CASSPRSVPNQPQHF
TRBJ2-1	TRBD2	many	TRBV28	TGTGCCAGCAGCGACCGGGAGGGCCCCTACAATGAGCAGTTCTTC	CASSDREGPYNEQFF
TRBJ2-7	TRBD2	many	TRBV6-1	TGTGCCAGCAGCGAACCGGGACTAGCGGGAGTTGGCTACGAGCAGTACTTC	CASSEPGLAGVGYEQYF
TRBJ2-1	.	many	TRBV28	TGTGCCATCCAAGGGCTGAGGGATGAGCAGTTCTTC	CAIQGLRDEQFF
TRBJ2-2	TRBD2	.	TRBV6-2/TRBV6-3	TGTGCCAGCACTCCGGGACTAGTGGGTCACACCGGGGAGCTGTTTTTT	CASTPGLVGHTGELFF
TRBJ2-6	TRBD2	.	TRBV7-2	TGTGCCAGCAGCATTAGCGGGGGGGCCCGTTCTGGGGCCAACGTCCTGACTTTC	CASSISGGARSGANVLTF
TRBJ2-2	TRBD1	many	TRBV6-1	TGTGCCAGCAAACCGGGACAGGGGACCGGGGAGCTGTTTTTT	CASKPGQGTGELFF
TRBJ1-5	TRBD1	.	TRBV27	TGTGCCAGCAGTCCCGGGACAGGGGGCGCCGGCCAGCCCCAGCATTTT	CASSPGTGGAGQPQHF
TRBJ1-2	.	many	TRBV3-1	TGTGCCAGCAGCCACCTACAGCGGCGGGGCTACACCTTC	CASSHLQRRGYTF
TRBJ2-1	TRBD1	many	TRBV6-1	TGTGCCAGCAGTGCTACGGGACAGGCTTACAATGAGCAGTTCTTC	CASSATGQAYNEQFF
TRBJ2-2	TRBD1	.	TRBV7-9	TGTGCCAGCAGCTCGACAGGGGACTACACCGGGGAGCTGTTTTTT	CASSSTGDYTGELFF
TRBJ2-2	.	many	TRBV6-1	TGTGCCAGCAGCTTGGGACACCGCACCGGGGAGCTGTTTTTT	CASSLGHRTGELFF
TRBJ1-2	TRBD1	.	TRBV4-1	TGCGCCAGCAGCCAAACCAGCGCCGAGGGGGCCTATGGCTACACCTTC	CASSQTSAEGAYGYTF
TRBJ2-1	.	.	TRBV19	TGTGCCAGTAGTATAGATACCGGCCCCCCCACTGATGAGCAGTTCTTC	CASSIDTGPPTDEQFF
TRBJ2-3	TRBD2	many	TRBV20-1	TGCAGTGCTCCGATTGTCGCGGGGGGGGCAACAGATACGCAGTATTTT	CSAPIVAGGATDTQYF
TRBJ2-7	.	many	TRBV27	TGTGCCAGCAGTTTATCAGGGCTCAACGAGCAGTACTTC	CASSLSGLNEQYF
TRBJ2-3	.	many	TRBV3-1	TGTGCCAGCAGCCAAGAACGCAGAACGCAGTATTTT	CASSQERRTQYF
TRBJ1-3	TRBD1	.	TRBV7-8	TGTGCCAGCAGTCTTTACCCCGACAGGGCCCACTCTGGAAACACCATATATTTT	CASSLYPDRAHSGNTIYF
TRBJ2-1	.	many	TRBV29-1	TGCAGCGTGGGGACTTCATTTCCCAATGAGCAGTTCTTC	CSVGTSFPNEQFF
TRBJ1-4	TRBD1	many	TRBV5-1	TGCGCCAGCAGCTCCGGACAGGTTAATGAAAAACTGTTTTTT	CASSSGQVNEKLFF
TRBJ2-3	.	many	TRBV12-3/TRBV12-4	TGTGCCAGCAGGGGGGGGGCAAACACAGATACGCAGTATTTT	CASRGGANTDTQYF
TRBJ2-5	.	.	TRBV6-9	TGTGCCAGCAGTTACTCAGGGGCGAGGGTCGAGACCCAGTACTTC	CASSYSGARVETQYF
TRBJ1-1	.	many	TRBV18	TGTGCCAGCAGTCCCCCCCTGGACACTGAAGCTTTCTTT	CASSPPLDTEAFF
TRBJ1-1	.	.	TRBV10-2	TGCGCCAGCAGCTACGAGACCACAGGGCTCACTGAAGCTTTCTTT	CASSYETTGLTEAFF
TRBJ1-6	TRBD1	many	TRBV5-1	TGCGCCAGCAGCTGGGGTGGAGGACAGGGTAATTCACCCCTCCACTTT	CASSWGGGQGNSPLHF
TRBJ2-3	.	.	TRBV4-1	TGCGCCAGCAGCCAAGGGAGAATAACAGGTCCCGTAAGCACAGATACGCAGTATTTT	CASSQGRITGPVSTDTQYF
TRBJ2-1	TRBD2	many	TRBV20-1	TGCAGTGCTAGAGGTCCTAGCGGGGGAGGTAATGAGCAGTTCTTC	CSARGPSGGGNEQFF
TRBJ1-2	TRBD1	.	TRBV5-1	TGCGCCAGCAGCCAACAGGGGGCAGATGGCTACACCTTC	CASSQQGADGYTF
TRBJ2-3	.	many	TRBV7-2	TGTGCCAGCAGCTTACGCTACAGAACAGATACGCAGTATTTT	CASSLRYRTDTQYF
TRBJ1-4	.	.	TRBV10-3	TGTGCCATCAGTGAGAGGGGGGAGAGTGAAAAACTGTTTTTT	CAISERGESEKLFF
TRBJ1-5	.	many	TRBV6-2/TRBV6-3	TGTGCCAGCAGAGAAGGACATATCAATCAGCCCCAGCATTTT	CASREGHINQPQHF
TRBJ1-5	.	few	TRBV18	TGTGCCAGCTCACCTCCAGGGAATTACCAGCCCCAGCATTTT	CASSPPGNYQPQHF
TRBJ1-4	.	few	TRBV6-1	TGTGCCAGCGGTGAACCGGGACGGAGTTATGAAAAACTGTTTTTT	CASGEPGRSYEKLFF
TRBJ2-1	.	many	TRBV5-1	TGCGCCAGCAGCTTGGAGTTGCCTAGTGCTAACAATGAGCAGTTCTTC	CASSLELPSANNEQFF
TRBJ1-5	.	.	TRBV7-8	TGTGCCAGCAGCTTATTTGAGGTGGGCCAGCCCCAGCATTTT	CASSLFEVGQPQHF
TRBJ2-2	TRBD1	.	TRBV9	TGTGCCAGCAGCCCACCACAGGGGGCGGCCGGGGAGCTGTTTTTT	CASSPPQGAAGELFF
TRBJ1-3	.	many	TRBV30	TGTGCCTGGAGTGAGGCCCCTTCCGGAAACACCATATATTTT	CAWSEAPSGNTIYF
TRBJ2-7	.	many	TRBV7-9	TGTGCCAGCAGTTTGGCAGGGCCCAGATACTACGAGCAGTACTTC	CASSLAGPRYYEQYF
TRBJ2-4	.	few	TRBV12-5	TGTGCTAGTGGCCCAAGGGGGGAGGACGGATACGGCAAAAACATTCAGTACTTC	CASGPRGEDGYGKNIQYF
TRBJ1-6	TRBD1	many	TRBV20-1	TGCAGTGGGGATACAGGGGGAAATTCACCCCTCCACTTT	CSGDTGGNSPLHF
TRBJ2-5	.	many	TRBV29-1	TGCAGCGTTCGTGAGGGAAACCGTCAAGAGACCCAGTACTTC	CSVREGNRQETQYF
TRBJ2-5	.	many	TRBV9	TGTGCCAGCAGCGAGGGAGACAGACAAGAGACCCAGTACTTC	CASSEGDRQETQYF
TRBJ1-2	.	many	TRBV6-5	TGTGCCAGCAGTTCCAGTTTCTATGGCTACACCTTC	CASSSSFYGYTF